The sequence of this TCR beta chain was determined in a study of OX40 agonist ivuxolimab in advanced cancers. The germline gives CDR1 SNHLY, CDR2 FYNNEI. The CDR3 length is 12 residues. V gave up 6 bases and J gave up 11 bases, with 16 bases separating them. This clone was observed once. TCRdb's copy holds only in-frame clones and misses some; the assay was immunoSEQ multiplex PCR. Altogether tens of thousands of clones are present, 80% to 90% being singletons, with the ten largest covering roughly 2.1%. The sequences come from CD4+ or CD8+ T cells sorted from blood, collected in a trial of the OX40 agonist ivuxolimab. The sequence came from an adult with an advanced solid tumor such as melanoma, head and neck, liver or kidney cancer. V gene TRBV2 combines with J gene TRBJ1-1; a possible D gene is TRBD1 (5 bases). CDR3 in DNA: TGTGCCAGCAGGGGGACGTTAGGTAGGGCTTTCTTT. Residues: CASRGTLGRAFF.